This T cell receptor beta chain was recorded in a study of early T cells in non-severe SARS-CoV-2 infection (dated by TCRdb to the early 2020s). In terms of the full investigation: Because TCR sequencing was done on bulk RNA from unsorted whole blood, the alpha and beta chains could not be paired. Points the paper makes about the study in general: Matching against VDJdb was skewed toward anti-spike CD8 responses, likely underestimated virus-specific expansions, and missed private and CD4 specificities.

Set within a cohort of healthcare workers in London, UK, this nested case-control study involved weekly PCR testing of nasopharyngeal swabs along with blood sampling. Between 23 and 31 March 2020, the week of the UK lockdown, healthcare workers were enrolled and then followed up weekly for as long as 16 weeks. Library preparation was by 5' RACE. Sequencing was performed on a NextSeq 500. Unique molecular identifiers were attached to individual cDNA molecules in the TCR library protocol so that sequencing error and PCR bias could be corrected. Both TCR alpha and beta chains were sequenced, and tight co-correlation was observed between alpha and beta sequence abundances in each sample. As for the authors' bioinformatics: V gene, J gene and CDR3 annotation of TCR sequences was performed with Decombinator V4. TCRs were defined as expanded if a significant change between any two time points was detected under a Poisson model with p below 0.0001. TCR abundances were normalised to the total number of TCRs sequenced per sample and expressed as counts per million. TRAV1-2 paired with TRAJ12, TRAJ20 or TRAJ33 defined MAIT TCRs, while TRAV10 paired with TRAJ18 defined iNKT TCRs. VDJdb, accessed on 1 November 2021, was searched for TCRs annotated for CMV, EBV and SARS-CoV-2, and TCRs annotated for more than one antigen were excluded. The raw public reads went through TCRdb reprocessing: fastp at Q25, MiXCR clone calling, in-frame beta chains kept. Each CDR3 protein appears once, grouped with its most common genes and DNA. These V and J calls originate from TCRdb's pipeline instead of the authors' own analysis. Present in this sample are about 37,000 distinct CDR3 sequences, 5% to 6.5% of which were seen just once. Roughly 24% of the sample goes to the ten largest clones.

The CDR3 runs 16 amino acids, cysteine and phenylalanine included. Only CDR3 DNA is held: 48 bases, read in frame from base 1. The germline V gene yields SGDLS for CDR1 and YYNGEE for CDR2. At the junction V is shortened by 0 bases and J by 1 base; bases outside the gene matches: 6. This clonotype showed up many times. Its antigen has not been determined. Base qualities are not recorded, but no much larger clone differs from it by a single base. The rearranged chain carries TRBV9 and TRBJ2-5; 7 junctional bases match TRBD2. The specimen sequenced was whole blood. This receptor was identified in an adult who was a healthcare worker with PCR-confirmed SARS-CoV-2 infection or an uninfected control (not recorded which). The CDR3 is CASSVGLAETQETQYF. The DNA is as follows: TGTGCCAGCAGCGTAGGGCTAGCGGAAACCCAAGAGACCCAGTACTTC.